This record looks at one T cell receptor beta chain sequence and its context. Its cognate antigen is unknown. This record belongs to a study of cytomegalovirus exposure and HLA in healthy donors. Germline V gene data show CDR1 as SQVTM and CDR2 as ANQGSEA. V dropped 7 bases and J dropped 5 bases, with 11 bases sitting between them. The CDR3 has 12 residues. Study results and caveats: TCR beta chain V- and J-gene trimming was linked, in a later analysis, to a missense variant in DCLRE1C. Near-uniform donor sequencing depth was presumed by presence/absence analyses. Based on reports, TCR beta sequences accurately predicted HLA-A and HLA-B alleles for most subjects. In vitro confirmation showed a few CMV-associated chains to be CMV antigen specific.

With 60 Vbeta and 13 Jbeta primers, the PCR was carried out. Libraries were prepared by immunoSEQ multiplex PCR; TCRdb keeps only in-frame clonotypes and omits some of them. Among fewer than 150,000 clones listed, roughly 74% were seen once. The chain has TRBV29-1 and TRBJ1-4; possible D gene TRBD1, 6 bases. This clonotype was obtained from a woman aged 40 to 50 in good health and CMV-seropositive. Input material: PBMCs. The CDR3 reads CSGTGQNEKLFF. CDR3 DNA sequence: TGCAGCGGGACCGGACAGAATGAAAAACTGTTTTTT.